The entry below gives a single T cell receptor beta chain sequence along with its context. TCRdb's copy holds only in-frame clones and misses some; the assay was immunoSEQ multiplex PCR. The repertoire holds approximately 23,000 clones, with about nine tenths as singletons. This entry belongs to a study of blood T cell repertoires in COVID-19. Germline values: CDR1 SNHLY, CDR2 FYNNEI. V shed 6 bases, J shed 1 base, and the junction held 0 bases outside the gene matches. The CDR3 loop spans 13 amino acids. The chain is built from TRBV2 and TRBJ2-1, with 7 positions matching TRBD2. Sequencing input: peripheral blood. This receptor was obtained from a man aged 65-85 years with acute or convalescent COVID-19. CDR3 DNA sequence: TGTGCCAGCAGCGGGAGGTCCTACAATGAGCAGTTCTTC. It specifies CASSGRSYNEQFF.